This entry lists 23 T cell receptor beta chains sequenced from one sample in a study of memory CD4+ T cells and cytomegalovirus serostatus. The sort gate was single viable CD3+CD4+CD8-CD45RO+ cells for memory CD4+ T cells. Sequencing was performed with immunoSEQ multiplex PCR; in TCRdb, only in-frame clones are kept and a portion is missing. The sample holds some 44,000 clones; about 80% are singletons and the top ten take less than 2.5%. Sequencing input: memory CD4+ T cells from blood. These receptors originate from an adult in good health and CMV-seronegative.

This clone has a handful of counts. The chain is built from TRBV5-3 and TRBJ2-2, with D uncertain. Being an ORF, TRBV5-3 has a function that is uncertain. CDR3 size: 14 residues. V gave up 2 bases and J gave up 1 base, with 6 bases separating them. The CDR3 DNA is TGTGCCAGAAGCTTAGGCGGGAACACCGGGGAGCTGTTTTTT. This encodes CARSLGGNTGELFF.

This clone appeared a few times. The chain has TRBV7-9 and TRBJ1-4, with D perhaps TRBD1 (6 bases). Per the germline V gene, CDR1 is SEHNR and CDR2 is FQNEAQ (reference sequence). The CDR3 runs to 14 residues. V was clipped by 0 bases and J by 8 bases, with 10 bases between them. The CDR3 spells CASSLARQGEKLFF. Here the CDR3 DNA reads TGTGCCAGCAGCTTAGCGCGGCAGGGGGAAAAACTGTTTTTT.

The chain links TRBV19 to TRBJ1-5; no reliable D call. The V gene lost 0 bases and the J gene lost 6 bases, with 6 bases spanning the gap. CDR1 is LNHDA, CDR2 SQIVND, per germline (reference sequence). The length of the CDR3 is 13 residues. CDR3 residues: CASSIDSIQPQHF. DNA of the CDR3: TGTGCCAGTAGTATAGACAGTATTCAGCCCCAGCATTTT.

The V gene is TRBV11-3, the J gene TRBJ1-6; tentative D call: TRBD1 (5 bases). The CDR3 spans 15 residues. V was trimmed by 0 bases and J by 10 bases, leaving 13 bases between them. The germline V gene has CDR1 SGHNT and CDR2 YENEEA. In DNA, the CDR3 is TGTGCCAGCAGCTTAGATAGGGGAGTCTTGTCACCCCTCCACTTT. Translating gives CASSLDRGVLSPLHF.

The rearrangement links TRBV5-1 to TRBJ2-5; no clear D. The CDR3 sequence is 14 residues long. V shed 0 bases and J shed 2 bases, with 8 bases lying between them. The germline V gene encodes CDR1 SGHRS and CDR2 YFSETQ. CDR3 sequence: CASSLDMGQETQYF. CDR3 DNA: TGCGCCAGCAGCTTGGACATGGGGCAAGAGACCCAGTACTTC.

The chain couples TRBV10-3 to TRBJ1-1; 10 positions match TRBD1. The CDR3 has 14 residues. With V trimmed by 7 bases and J by 1 base, 3 bases remained unmatched. CDR1 and CDR2 from the germline V gene are ENHRY and SYGVKD. The CDR3 is CAITRQGANTEAFF. The DNA for the CDR3 is TGTGCCATCACAAGACAGGGGGCGAACACTGAAGCTTTCTTT.

The CDR3 DNA reads TGTGCCAGCAGTCCCTCGGGAGTCTCCTACGAGCAGTACTTC. This sequence encodes CASSPSGVSYEQYF. The chain recombines TRBV2 with TRBJ2-7; possible D gene TRBD2, 6 bases. The CDR3 has 14 residues. The V gene's germline CDR1 is SNHLY and CDR2 FYNNEI. V was clipped by 5 bases and J by 0 bases, with 11 bases between them.

The chain couples TRBV7-2 to TRBJ2-2; maybe TRBD2 (6 bases). CDR1 is SGHTA and CDR2 is FQGNSA in the germline V gene. This CDR3 is built from 15 residues. Trimming took 1 base from V and 1 from J, leaving 7 bases between them. The CDR3, as DNA: TGTGCCAGCAGCTTAGGAGCGGGGAACACCGGGGAGCTGTTTTTT. The encoded protein is CASSLGAGNTGELFF.

The chain employs TRBV12-5 and TRBJ2-7; D is unclear. Trimming took off 2 bases at V and 0 bases at J, with 5 bases between the two ends. The CDR3 runs to 13 residues. The V gene's germline CDR1 is LGHNT and CDR2 FRNRAP. The chain's CDR3 is CASGLSSSYEQYF. The CDR3 DNA reads TGTGCTAGTGGTTTGAGCAGCTCCTACGAGCAGTACTTC.

The chain carries TRBV28 and TRBJ2-3; D unresolved. This CDR3 has 19 amino acids. Trimming stripped 5 bases from V and 4 bases from J, with 28 bases between. CDR1 is MDHEN and CDR2 is SYDVKM in the germline V gene. The CDR3 sequence: CASSLTPWSMGLGADTQYF. The CDR3 DNA sequence: TGTGCCAGCAGTCTAACCCCATGGAGTATGGGCCTCGGTGCAGATACGCAGTATTTT.

V is TRBV29-1 and J is TRBJ2-1; TRBD1 is a possible D gene (5 bases). This CDR3 comprises 15 residues. The germline V gene encodes CDR1 SQVTM and CDR2 ANQGSEA. Trimming removed 4 bases at V and 6 bases at J, with 19 bases between. DNA for the CDR3: TGCAGCGTTGGAAGGGGTAGCAGTCTCGCCAATGAGCAGTTCTTC. Translation: CSVGRGSSLANEQFF.

This chain connects TRBV7-2 to TRBJ1-6, with 9 bases fitting TRBD1. The CDR3 covers 14 residues. V dropped 5 bases and J dropped 8; count of bases not matched to a gene: 4. Germline lookup yields CDR1 SGHTA and CDR2 FQGNSA. This chain's CDR3 is CASSRTGGYSPLHF. CDR3 in DNA: TGTGCCAGCAGCCGCACAGGGGGCTATTCACCCCTCCACTTT.

This clone was seen only a few times. The chain carries TRBV4-2 and TRBJ1-1; no clear D. CDR3 length: 14 amino acids. Per germline, CDR1 LGHNA and CDR2 YNFKEQ. V gave up 7 bases and J gave up 0 bases, with 12 bases separating them. The CDR3: CASTPFGLNTEAFF. The CDR3 bases are TGTGCCAGCACCCCCTTTGGGTTGAACACTGAAGCTTTCTTT.

The chain uses TRBV5-4 and TRBJ2-2; TRBD1 might be the D (5 bases). V was pared by 2 bases and J by 2 bases, with 7 bases between. This CDR3 contains 14 residues. Per germline, CDR1 SGHNT and CDR2 YYREEE (reference sequence). This CDR3 reads CASSFDSNTGELFF. CDR3 DNA: TGTGCCAGCAGCTTCGACAGTAACACCGGGGAGCTGTTTTTT.

A few counts support this clone. The same CDR3 arises from other DNA sequences in this sample as well. The chain combines TRBV28 with TRBJ2-2; no definite D call. Deletions cut 3 bases from V and 7 bases from J, with 6 bases between. CDR1 and CDR2 from the germline V gene are MDHEN and SYDVKM. CDR3 length: 12 amino acids. CDR3 sequence (DNA): TGTGCCAGCAGTTTTGGTGGCGGGGAGCTGTTTTTT. It translates to CASSFGGGELFF.

The chain couples TRBV7-3 to TRBJ1-2, with 9 bases aligning to TRBD1. The junction had 9 bases not matched to a gene; V was cut back by 5 bases and J by 5 bases. The germline gives CDR1 SGHTA, CDR2 FQGTGA. There are 15 residues in the CDR3. The CDR3 sequence: CASSPTGGAGYGYTF. For the CDR3, the DNA is TGTGCCAGCAGCCCAACAGGGGGCGCGGGGTATGGCTACACCTTC.

This CDR3 reads CATKRGNYGYTF. Written as DNA, the CDR3 is TGTGCCACTAAAAGAGGCAACTATGGCTACACCTTC. The rearrangement joins TRBV6-5 to TRBJ1-2; D remains unclear. The germline V and J ends were trimmed by 10 bases and 2 bases, with 11 bases remaining between them. Germline V CDR1 and CDR2: MNHEY, SVGAGI. The CDR3 extends over 12 amino acids.

This chain uses TRBV29-1 with TRBJ2-1, with D unclear. Trimming shortened V by 2 bases and J by 0 bases, and 8 bases separated the two germline ends. The CDR3 consists of 14 residues. Germline V gene sequence: CDR1 SQVTM, CDR2 ANQGSEA. CDR3 sequence: CSVEKGYSYNEQFF. DNA of the CDR3: TGCAGCGTTGAAAAGGGCTACTCCTACAATGAGCAGTTCTTC.

This clone is medium-sized (0.01 to 0.1%). The CDR3 coding sequence is TGTGCCAGCAGGGATAGTTACAGGGGGCGCCGAACTTACGAGCAGTACTTC. Translating gives CASRDSYRGRRTYEQYF. The chain combines TRBV7-8 with TRBJ2-7; 9 bases are a match to TRBD1. Per germline, CDR1 SGHVS and CDR2 FQNEAQ. Losses at the gene ends were 6 bases for V and 4 bases for J; bases not matched to a gene: 16. This CDR3 comprises 17 residues.

V is TRBV7-6 and J is TRBJ2-3; D is unclear. With 5 bases removed from V and 0 bases from J, the gap between germline ends came to 15 bases. The CDR3 covers 16 residues. CDR1 SGHVS and CDR2 FNYEAQ come from the germline V gene. CDR3 sequence reads: CASSPSDGRSTDTQYF. In DNA, the CDR3 is TGTGCCAGCAGCCCGTCGGACGGGCGGAGCACAGATACGCAGTATTTT. Drawing the rest from reference TRBV7-6 and TRBJ2-3, the complete variable domain is GAGVSQSPRYKVTKRGQDVALRCDPISGHVSLYWYRQALGQGPEFLTYFNYEAQQDKSGLPNDRFSAERPEGSISTLTIQRTEQRDSAMYRCASSPSDGRSTDTQYFGPGTRLTVL.

The chain carries TRBV7-2 and TRBJ2-1; 7 bases are shared with TRBD2. CDR3 length equals 15 residues. In germline, CDR1 is SGHTA, CDR2 FQGNSA. The J segment lost 5 bases and the V segment lost 4 bases, leaving 8 bases of the junction unmatched. As DNA, the CDR3 is TGTGCCAGCAGCTATAGAGGGGACTACAACAATGAGCAGTTCTTC. Protein: CASSYRGDYNNEQFF.

The rearrangement joins TRBV6-6 to TRBJ2-4, with a possible D match to TRBD1 (6 bases). This CDR3 region has 12 residues. Trimming left V 6 bases short and J 8 bases short, with 11 bases between. Germline CDR1 is MNHNY and CDR2 is SVGAGI (reference sequence). The CDR3 here is CASSPGDYIQYF. CDR3 coding DNA: TGTGCCAGCAGCCCAGGGGATTACATTCAGTACTTC.

This clone came up once. This chain joins TRBV11-3 and TRBJ1-1, with 7 nucleotides matching TRBD1. The CDR3 extends over 16 amino acids. Trimming at V came to 1 base and at J to 1 base, leaving 6 bases not matched to a gene. Germline V lookup: CDR1 SGHNT, CDR2 YENEEA. Here the CDR3 reads CASSLGGDRKNTEAFF. The CDR3 DNA is TGTGCCAGCAGCTTAGGCGGGGACAGAAAGAACACTGAAGCTTTCTTT.